The entry below gives a single TCR beta chain sequence along with its context. Time point denoted: pre-treatment sample, taken before nivolumab and TIL therapy. This entry belongs to a study of TIL therapy for anti-PD-1-resistant metastatic lung cancer. As for the study in general: Patients had a median age of 54 years (range 38-75). Median tumor mutation burden was more than 1.4 mutations per megabase.

This was the immunoSEQ v3 assay. Survey-level samples got approximately 2 million read pairs; deep-level samples got about 4.5-6.5 million. TCRdb's copy holds only in-frame clones and misses some; the assay was immunoSEQ multiplex PCR. The sample includes about 59,000 clones, less than 85% of them seen just once. This TCR was sampled from a person aged 25-85 years with non-small cell lung cancer. This specimen consisted of blood, obtained at baseline.

The CDR3 sequence is CASSSGQGYGYTF. The CDR3 DNA sequence: TGTGCCAGCAGCTCCGGACAGGGGTATGGCTACACCTTC. The chain employs TRBV7-9 and TRBJ1-2; 9 bases are shared with TRBD1. CDR3 length: 13 amino acids. J gave up 5 bases and V 4 bases, and 2 bases lay outside the gene matches. Germline CDR1 SEHNR, CDR2 FQNEAQ (reference sequence).